This T cell receptor beta chain derives from a study of blood T cell repertoires in COVID-19. Study at large: The United States, Italy and Spain were the sources of the acute and convalescent COVID-19 samples. From T cells, B-cell-depleted T cells, or PBMCs came the material, which was cDNA or gDNA.

With 1 base removed from V and 2 bases from J, the gap between germline ends came to 9 bases. The germline V gene has CDR1 LGHNA and CDR2 YNFKEQ. The CDR3 contains 14 residues. Original handling: Researchers report that nucleated cell counts were estimated from reference gene primer amplification. TCRdb's copy holds only in-frame clones and misses some; the assay was immunoSEQ multiplex PCR. The V and J calls and clone size were taken over from that table, and D and trimming were inferred from the DNA. The sample contains tens of thousands of clones, around 90% of which appear only once. The sequencing sample was made of peripheral blood. The rearrangement uses TRBV4-2 and TRBJ2-7; D gene uncertain. This TCR was recovered from an elderly woman with acute or convalescent COVID-19. The CDR3, as DNA: TGTGCCAGCAGCCAAGCGAGTAAAACCTACGAGCAGTACTTC. This encodes CASSQASKTYEQYF.